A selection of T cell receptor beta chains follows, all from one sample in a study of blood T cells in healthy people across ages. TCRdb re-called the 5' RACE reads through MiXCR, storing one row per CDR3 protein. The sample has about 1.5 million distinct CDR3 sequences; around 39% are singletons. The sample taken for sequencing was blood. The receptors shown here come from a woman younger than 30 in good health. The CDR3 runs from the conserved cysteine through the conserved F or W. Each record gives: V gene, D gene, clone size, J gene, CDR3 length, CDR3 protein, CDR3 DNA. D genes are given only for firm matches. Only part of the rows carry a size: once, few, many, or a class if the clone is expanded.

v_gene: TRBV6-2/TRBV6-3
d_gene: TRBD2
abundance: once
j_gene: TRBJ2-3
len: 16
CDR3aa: CATQWGAGGPRDTQYF
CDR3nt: TGTGCCACCCAGTGGGGAGCGGGGGGGCCGAGAGATACGCAGTATTTT

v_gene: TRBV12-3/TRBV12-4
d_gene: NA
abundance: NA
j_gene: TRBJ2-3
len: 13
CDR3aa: CASSLPQADTQYF
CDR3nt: TGTGCCAGCAGTTTACCCCAGGCAGATACGCAGTATTTT

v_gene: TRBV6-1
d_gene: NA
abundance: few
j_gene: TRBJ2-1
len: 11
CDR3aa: CATREYNEQFF
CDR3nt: TGTGCCACCAGGGAGTACAATGAGCAGTTCTTC

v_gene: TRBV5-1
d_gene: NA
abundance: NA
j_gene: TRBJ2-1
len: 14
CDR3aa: CASSLGLAHNEQFF
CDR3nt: TGCGCCAGCAGCTTGGGGCTAGCTCACAATGAGCAGTTCTTC

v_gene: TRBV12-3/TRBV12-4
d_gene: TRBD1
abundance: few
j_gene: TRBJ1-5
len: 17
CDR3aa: CATSGGQGPYSNQPQHF
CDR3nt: TGTGCCACTAGCGGGGGACAGGGACCATATAGCAATCAGCCCCAGCATTTT

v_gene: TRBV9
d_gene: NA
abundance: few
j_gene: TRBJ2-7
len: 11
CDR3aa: CASSAQGEQYF
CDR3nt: TGTGCCAGCAGCGCCCAGGGCGAGCAGTACTTC

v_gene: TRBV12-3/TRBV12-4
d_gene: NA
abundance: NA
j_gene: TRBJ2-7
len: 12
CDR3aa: CVSSLRQYEQYF
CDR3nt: TGTGTCAGCAGTCTTCGGCAGTACGAGCAGTACTTC

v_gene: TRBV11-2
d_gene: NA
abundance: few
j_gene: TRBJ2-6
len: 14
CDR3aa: CASSLDRGANVLTF
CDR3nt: TGTGCCAGCAGCTTAGATAGGGGGGCCAACGTCCTGACTTTC

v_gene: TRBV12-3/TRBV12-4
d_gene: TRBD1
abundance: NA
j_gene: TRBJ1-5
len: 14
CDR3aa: CASSFRPGGQPQHF
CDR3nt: TGTGCCAGCAGTTTCAGGCCAGGGGGTCAGCCCCAGCATTTT

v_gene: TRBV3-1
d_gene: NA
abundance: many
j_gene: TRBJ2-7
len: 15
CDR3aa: CASSLSTSHRSEQYF
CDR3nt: TGTGCCAGCAGCCTATCGACATCTCATCGCTCCGAGCAGTACTTC

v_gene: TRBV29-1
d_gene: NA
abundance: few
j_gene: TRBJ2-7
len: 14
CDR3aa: CSVGGLTGSYEQYF
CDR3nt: TGCAGCGTCGGGGGCCTGACAGGGAGCTACGAGCAGTACTTC

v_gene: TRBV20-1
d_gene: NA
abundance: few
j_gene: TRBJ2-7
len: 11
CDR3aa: CSAGIGYEQYF
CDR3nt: TGCAGTGCAGGGATAGGGTACGAGCAGTACTTC

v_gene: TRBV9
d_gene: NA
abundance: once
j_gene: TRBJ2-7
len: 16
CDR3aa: CASSPNPSQLPGEQYF
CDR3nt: TGTGCCAGCAGCCCGAACCCCAGCCAGTTGCCGGGCGAGCAGTACTTC

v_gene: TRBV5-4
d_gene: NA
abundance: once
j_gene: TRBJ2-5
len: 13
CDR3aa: CASSFGSEKTQYF
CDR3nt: TGTGCCAGCAGCTTTGGTAGTGAGAAGACCCAGTACTTC

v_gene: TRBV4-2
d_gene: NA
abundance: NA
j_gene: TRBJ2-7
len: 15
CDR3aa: CASSQTQGSYNEQYF
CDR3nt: TGTGCCAGCAGCCAAACACAGGGCTCCTACAATGAGCAGTACTTC

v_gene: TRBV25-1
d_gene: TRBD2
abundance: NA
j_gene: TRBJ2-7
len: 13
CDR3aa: CASQWGTSREQYF
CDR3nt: TGTGCCAGCCAATGGGGGACTAGCCGCGAGCAGTACTTC

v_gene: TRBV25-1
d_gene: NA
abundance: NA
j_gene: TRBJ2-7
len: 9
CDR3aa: CARAGEQYF
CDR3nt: TGTGCCAGGGCGGGCGAGCAGTACTTC

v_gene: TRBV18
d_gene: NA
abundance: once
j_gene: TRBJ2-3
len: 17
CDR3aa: CASSPPNLRVSGDTQYF
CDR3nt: TGTGCCAGCTCACCACCAAACCTTAGGGTTAGTGGCGATACGCAGTATTTT

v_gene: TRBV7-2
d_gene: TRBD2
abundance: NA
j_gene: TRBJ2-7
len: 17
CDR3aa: CASSLEGTSGAIYEQYF
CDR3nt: TGTGCCAGCAGCTTAGAAGGGACTAGCGGGGCCATTTACGAGCAGTACTTC

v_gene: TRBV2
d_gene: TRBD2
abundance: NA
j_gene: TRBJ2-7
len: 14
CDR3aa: CASSERETTYEQYF
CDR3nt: TGTGCCAGCAGTGAGCGGGAGACAACCTACGAGCAGTACTTC

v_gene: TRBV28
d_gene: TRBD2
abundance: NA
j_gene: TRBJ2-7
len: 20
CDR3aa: CASSSSGFLTSGRSSYEQYF
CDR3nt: TGTGCCAGCAGTTCCAGCGGATTCCTGACTAGCGGGCGCAGCTCCTACGAGCAGTACTTC

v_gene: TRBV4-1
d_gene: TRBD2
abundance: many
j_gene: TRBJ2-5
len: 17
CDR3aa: CASSSGLAGGFQETQYF
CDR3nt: TGCGCCAGCAGCTCGGGACTAGCGGGGGGATTCCAAGAGACCCAGTACTTC

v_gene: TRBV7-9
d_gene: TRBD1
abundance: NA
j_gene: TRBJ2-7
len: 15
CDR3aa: CASSSPGTAEYEQYF
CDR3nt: TGTGCCAGCAGCTCACCGGGGACAGCGGAATACGAGCAGTACTTC

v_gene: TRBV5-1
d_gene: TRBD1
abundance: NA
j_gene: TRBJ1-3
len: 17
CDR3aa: CASSPGTAPNSGNTIYF
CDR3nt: TGCGCCAGCAGCCCGGGGACAGCCCCGAACTCTGGAAACACCATATATTTT

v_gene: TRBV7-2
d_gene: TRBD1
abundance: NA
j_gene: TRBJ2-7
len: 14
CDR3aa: CASSSDRGSGEQYF
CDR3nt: TGTGCCAGCAGCTCTGACAGGGGTTCGGGTGAGCAGTACTTC

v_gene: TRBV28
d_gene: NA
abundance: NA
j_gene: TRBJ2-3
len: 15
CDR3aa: CASSFPRGGVDTQYF
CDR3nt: TGTGCCAGCAGTTTCCCTAGGGGGGGCGTAGATACGCAGTATTTT

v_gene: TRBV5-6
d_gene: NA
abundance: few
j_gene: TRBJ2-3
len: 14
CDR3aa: CASSLYATTDTQYF
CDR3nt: TGTGCCAGCAGCTTGTATGCAACCACAGATACGCAGTATTTT

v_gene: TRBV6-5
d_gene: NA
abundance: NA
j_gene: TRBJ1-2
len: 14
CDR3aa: CASSSAERSYGYTF
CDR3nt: TGTGCCAGCAGTTCCGCTGAGAGGTCCTATGGCTACACCTTC

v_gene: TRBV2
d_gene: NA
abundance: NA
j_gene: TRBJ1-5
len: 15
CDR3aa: CASHPEMGGNQPQHF
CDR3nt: TGTGCCAGCCACCCGGAGATGGGGGGCAATCAGCCCCAGCATTTT

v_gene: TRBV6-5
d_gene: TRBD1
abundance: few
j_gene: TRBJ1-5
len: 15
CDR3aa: CASSRQGRSNQPQHF
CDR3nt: TGTGCCAGCAGTCGACAGGGAAGGAGCAATCAGCCCCAGCATTTT

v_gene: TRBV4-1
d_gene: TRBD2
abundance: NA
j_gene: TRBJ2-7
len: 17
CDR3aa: CASSQSRIAGDLYEQYF
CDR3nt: TGCGCCAGCAGCCAATCGAGGATAGCGGGAGACCTCTACGAGCAGTACTTC

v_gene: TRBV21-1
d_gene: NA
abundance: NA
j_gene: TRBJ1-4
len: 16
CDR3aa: CASIPAEVATNEKLFF
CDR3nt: TGTGCCAGCATCCCCGCCGAAGTTGCAACTAATGAAAAACTGTTTTTT

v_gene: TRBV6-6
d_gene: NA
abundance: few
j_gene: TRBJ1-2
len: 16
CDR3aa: CASSLLLGGVDYGYTF
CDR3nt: TGTGCCAGCAGCCTACTTCTCGGTGGGGTTGACTATGGCTACACCTTC

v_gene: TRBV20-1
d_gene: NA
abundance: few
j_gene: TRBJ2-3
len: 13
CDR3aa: CSASQGGTDTQYF
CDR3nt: TGCAGTGCTAGCCAAGGGGGAACAGATACGCAGTATTTT

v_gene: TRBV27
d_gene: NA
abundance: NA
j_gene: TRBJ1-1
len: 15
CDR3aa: CASSLSAQGVTKAFF
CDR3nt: TGTGCCAGCAGTTTATCGGCACAGGGAGTGACCAAAGCTTTCTTT

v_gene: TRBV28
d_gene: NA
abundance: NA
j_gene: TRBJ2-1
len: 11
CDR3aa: CAISLLHEQFF
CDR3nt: TGTGCCATCTCCTTGCTGCATGAGCAGTTCTTC

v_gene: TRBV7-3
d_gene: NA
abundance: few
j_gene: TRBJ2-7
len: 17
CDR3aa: CASSPAPRRGVTYEQYF
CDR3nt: TGTGCCAGCAGTCCCGCCCCTAGGAGGGGGGTAACCTACGAGCAGTACTTC

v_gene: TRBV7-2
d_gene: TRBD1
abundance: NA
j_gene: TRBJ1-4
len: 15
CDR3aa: CASSTPGGLNEKLFF
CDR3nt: TGTGCCAGCAGCACACCAGGGGGATTGAATGAAAAACTGTTTTTT

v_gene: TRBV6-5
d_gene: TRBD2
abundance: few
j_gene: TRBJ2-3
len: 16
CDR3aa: CASSPSGGGVTDTQYF
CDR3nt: TGTGCCAGCAGCCCTTCGGGCGGGGGAGTCACAGATACGCAGTATTTT

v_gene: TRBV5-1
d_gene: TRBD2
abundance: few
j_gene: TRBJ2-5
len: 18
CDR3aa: CASSLDPLGAGVPNEQYF
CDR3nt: TGCGCCAGCAGCTTGGACCCTCTCGGAGCGGGAGTACCAAATGAGCAGTACTTC

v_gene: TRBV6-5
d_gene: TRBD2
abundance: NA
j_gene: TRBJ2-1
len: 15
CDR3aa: CASSILAGGRNEQFF
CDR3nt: TGTGCCAGCAGTATCCTAGCGGGGGGGCGGAATGAGCAGTTCTTC

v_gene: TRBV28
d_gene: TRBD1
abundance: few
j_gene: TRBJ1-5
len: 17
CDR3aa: CASSFLGQGASNQPQHF
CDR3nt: TGTGCCAGCAGTTTCTTGGGACAGGGGGCTAGCAATCAGCCCCAGCATTTT

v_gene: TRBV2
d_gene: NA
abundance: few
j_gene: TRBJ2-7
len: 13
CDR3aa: CASRVTVSTQQYF
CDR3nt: TGTGCCAGCAGAGTCACAGTTTCTACGCAGCAGTACTTC

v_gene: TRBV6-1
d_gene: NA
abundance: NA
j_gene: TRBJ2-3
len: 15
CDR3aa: CASRGTQGSTDTQYF
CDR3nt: TGTGCCAGCAGGGGTACGCAGGGTTCAACAGATACGCAGTATTTT

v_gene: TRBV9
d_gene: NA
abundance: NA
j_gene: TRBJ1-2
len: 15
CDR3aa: CASSASPGAYYGYTF
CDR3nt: TGTGCCAGCAGCGCCTCCCCCGGGGCCTACTATGGCTACACCTTC

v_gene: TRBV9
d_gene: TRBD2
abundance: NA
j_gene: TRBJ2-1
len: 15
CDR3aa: CASSVGTSGRNEQFF
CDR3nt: TGTGCCAGCAGCGTCGGGACTAGCGGGAGAAATGAGCAGTTCTTC

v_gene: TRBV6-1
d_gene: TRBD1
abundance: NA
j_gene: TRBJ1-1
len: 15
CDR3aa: CASSLQQGVDTEAFF
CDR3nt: TGTGCCAGCAGTCTTCAACAGGGGGTAGACACTGAAGCTTTCTTT